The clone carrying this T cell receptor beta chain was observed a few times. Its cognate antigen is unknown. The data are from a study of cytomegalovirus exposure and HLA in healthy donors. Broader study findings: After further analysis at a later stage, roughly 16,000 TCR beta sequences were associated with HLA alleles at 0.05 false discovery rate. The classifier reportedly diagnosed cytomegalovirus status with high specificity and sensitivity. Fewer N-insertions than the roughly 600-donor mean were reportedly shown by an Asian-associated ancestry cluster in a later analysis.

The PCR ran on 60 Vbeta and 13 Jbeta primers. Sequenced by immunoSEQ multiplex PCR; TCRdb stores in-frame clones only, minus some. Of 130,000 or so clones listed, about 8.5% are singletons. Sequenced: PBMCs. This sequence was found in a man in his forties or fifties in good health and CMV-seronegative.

This CDR3 is CAWSLTEASPLHF. CDR3 nucleotide sequence: TGTGCCTGGAGTCTGACGGAGGCTTCACCCCTCCACTTT. This rearrangement joins TRBV30 to TRBJ1-6; D gene unclear. Germline assignment: CDR1 GTSNPN and CDR2 SVGIG (reference sequence). Trimming took off 2 bases at V and 9 bases at J, with 11 bases between the two ends. This CDR3 region has 13 residues.